Presented here are 18 T cell receptor beta chains from one specimen sequenced in a study of blood T cell repertoires in COVID-19. TCRdb keeps only in-frame clones here, not all; method: immunoSEQ multiplex PCR. This sample carries 200,000 or so clones, 80% to 85% of them seen once, and the ten largest clones take roughly 5%. The sample consisted of peripheral blood. These receptors all stem from a woman aged 60-70 years who had recovered from COVID-19.

This clone turned up a few times. This sequence joins TRBV7-8 and TRBJ2-2, with 8 bases matching TRBD2. The germline V gene has CDR1 SGHVS and CDR2 FQNEAQ. The length of the CDR3 is 17 residues. The V gene end was trimmed by 5 bases and the J gene end by 7 bases; junction bases not matched to a gene: 15. CDR3 DNA: TGTGCCAGCAGCCACGAAACCCGACTAGCGAGTGGCGGGGAGCTGTTTTTT. Residues: CASSHETRLASGGELFF. Combining the CDR3 with reference TRBV7-8 and TRBJ2-2 gives the whole variable domain GAGVSQSPRYKVAKRGQDVALRCDPISGHVSLFWYQQALGQGPEFLTYFQNEAQLDKSGLPSDRFFAERPEGSVSTLKIQRTQQEDSAVYLCASSHETRLASGGELFFGEGSRLTVL.

The rearrangement uses TRBV7-8 and TRBJ2-1; 7 nucleotides line up with TRBD1. The CDR3 runs to 12 residues. Trimming took 6 bases from V and 6 from J; bases not matched to a gene: 2. In germline, CDR1 is SGHVS, CDR2 FQNEAQ. The CDR3: CASSTGVNEQFF. The CDR3 DNA follows: TGTGCCAGCAGTACAGGGGTCAATGAGCAGTTCTTC.

This clone was seen only a few times. V and J are TRBV10-1 and TRBJ1-4; TRBD1 might be the D (5 bases). From germline, CDR1 is WNHNN and CDR2 SYGVQD (reference sequence). Trimming shortened V by 8 bases and J by 3 bases, and 10 bases separated the two germline ends. The CDR3 has 13 residues. The DNA for the CDR3 is TGCGCCAGCTCGGCGGGGCCTAATGAAAAACTGTTTTTT. Its translation: CASSAGPNEKLFF.

This clone came up once. Germline is not matched at one junction end, which may reflect a read error. The CDR3 loop is CASSSEILDTQYF. The CDR3, as DNA: TGTGCTAGCAGCTCCGAGATACTAGATACGCAGTATTTT. This rearrangement joins TRBV7-7 to TRBJ2-3; D unclear. The CDR3 length is 13 residues. Germline values: CDR1 SSHAT, CDR2 FNYEAQ (reference sequence). Together with reference TRBV7-7 and TRBJ2-3, the CDR3 gives the full variable domain: GAGVSQSPRYKVTKRGQDVTLRCDPISSHATLYWYQQALGQGPEFLTYFNYEAQPDKSGLPSDRFSAERPEGSISTLTIQRTEQRDSAMYRCASSSEILDTQYFGPGTRLTVL.

V is TRBV4-2 and J is TRBJ1-1, with a tentative D call TRBD1 (5 bases). Germline assignment: CDR1 LGHNA and CDR2 YNFKEQ. Trimming took 3 bases from V and 8 from J, leaving 13 bases between them. The CDR3 runs to 13 residues. This CDR3 reads CASSQDYRGEAFF. In DNA, the CDR3 is TGTGCCAGCAGCCAGGACTACCGGGGGGAAGCTTTCTTT.

The rearrangement uses TRBV13 and TRBJ2-7; D is undetermined. The germline CDR1 and CDR2 sequences are PRHDT and FYEKMQ (reference sequence). V dropped 0 bases and J dropped 3 bases, with 9 bases sitting between them. The CDR3 contains 14 residues. DNA of the CDR3: TGTGCCAGCAGCTTAGGCGTGGCTGTCTACGAGCAGTACTTC. Amino acids: CASSLGVAVYEQYF. Full variable domain (missing parts from reference TRBV13 and TRBJ2-7): AAGVIQSPRHLIKEKRETATLKCYPIPRHDTVYWYQQGPGQDPQFLISFYEKMQSDKGSIPDRFSAQQFSDYHSELNMSSLELGDSALYFCASSLGVAVYEQYFGPGTRLTVT.

The V gene is TRBV29-1, the J gene TRBJ1-4, with 10 bases aligning to TRBD1. This CDR3 spans 13 amino acids. With 7 bases clipped from V and 7 bases from J, the junction kept 6 bases outside the gene matches. Germline lookup yields CDR1 SQVTM and CDR2 ANQGSEA. The DNA for the CDR3 is TGCAGCGCTAGGGACAGGGGCGGTGAAAAACTGTTTTTT. Its translation: CSARDRGGEKLFF.

The V gene is TRBV2, the J gene TRBJ1-5; no definite D call. Germline V gene sequence: CDR1 SNHLY, CDR2 FYNNEI. This CDR3 is built from 14 residues. Trimming removed 4 bases from V and 8 bases from J, with 15 bases in between. The CDR3 sequence is CASSGRTDAEPQHF. The CDR3 region has the DNA TGTGCCAGCAGTGGAAGGACTGATGCCGAGCCCCAGCATTTT.

The V and J genes are TRBV24-1 and TRBJ2-3; TRBD2 agrees at 8 bases. CDR1 is KGHDR, CDR2 SFDVKD, per germline. V lost 7 bases to trimming and J lost 0 bases; unmatched junction nucleotides: 11. The CDR3 runs 17 residues. The CDR3: CATSKPLADTSTDTQYF. CDR3 nucleotides: TGTGCCACCAGCAAGCCACTAGCGGATACTAGCACAGATACGCAGTATTTT.

The V and J genes are TRBV12-5 and TRBJ2-3; 8 nucleotides line up with TRBD2. This CDR3 has 15 residues. Looked up from germline, CDR1 is LGHNT and CDR2 is FRNRAP. V dropped 6 bases and J dropped 2; count of bases not matched to a gene: 7. CDR3 DNA sequence: TGTGCTAGTGGCGGGACTAGTTGGCACACAGATACGCAGTATTTT. Its protein is CASGGTSWHTDTQYF.

The CDR3 nucleotides read TGTGCCAGCAGCCAAAGACAGGGAGGCAGAACAACTAATGAAAAACTGTTTTTT. Translated, it gives CASSQRQGGRTTNEKLFF. The V call is TRBV7-9, the J call TRBJ1-4; 7 bases agree with TRBD1. Germline lookup yields CDR1 SEHNR and CDR2 FQNEAQ (reference sequence). The CDR3 sequence is 18 residues long. With V trimmed by 5 bases and J by 0 bases, 12 bases remained unmatched.

The chain couples TRBV15 to TRBJ1-5, with TRBD1 matching over 8 bases. The CDR3 consists of 19 residues. V dropped 3 bases and J dropped 0; count of bases not matched to a gene: 13. In germline, CDR1 is LNHNV, CDR2 YYDKDF (reference sequence). The CDR3 spells CATSSGQGTDSYSNQPQHF. The CDR3 DNA sequence: TGTGCCACCAGCAGCGGACAGGGCACCGATTCTTATAGCAATCAGCCCCAGCATTTT. The full variable domain, completed using reference TRBV15 and TRBJ1-5, is DAMVIQNPRYQVTQFGKPVTLSCSQTLNHNVMYWYQQKSSQAPKLLFHYYDKDFNNEADTPDNFQSRRPNTSFCFLDIRSPGLGDTAMYLCATSSGQGTDSYSNQPQHFGDGTRLSIL.

This clone was seen a single time. This chain links TRBV7-9 with TRBJ2-2, with 7 bases lining up with TRBD1. V lost 5 bases to trimming and J lost 1 base; unmatched junction nucleotides: 4. The CDR3 is made up of 15 amino acids. The germline CDR1 and CDR2 sequences are SEHNR and FQNEAQ (reference sequence). This CDR3 reads CASSPRTGNTGELFF. CDR3 nucleotides: TGTGCCAGCAGCCCGAGGACAGGGAACACCGGGGAGCTGTTTTTT.

This clone was detected once. J is TRBJ1-5 and V is TRBV19, with D possibly being TRBD1 (5 bases). This CDR3 has 13 amino acids. V gave up 9 bases and J gave up 5 bases, with 14 bases separating them. Germline loops: CDR1 LNHDA, CDR2 SQIVND (reference sequence). CDR3 DNA sequence: TGTGCCAGCCGAATCACAGGAGATCAGCCCCAGCATTTT. This translates into CASRITGDQPQHF.

This sequence joins TRBV7-2 and TRBJ1-2; 7 bases are shared with TRBD1. Trimming at V came to 3 bases and at J to 4 bases, leaving 5 bases not matched to a gene. CDR3 size: 14 residues. Germline V gives CDR1 SGHTA, CDR2 FQGNSA. CDR3 sequence reads: CASSFSTGTYGYTF. The CDR3, as DNA: TGTGCCAGCAGCTTCTCGACAGGGACCTATGGCTACACCTTC.

The chain recombines TRBV12-3 or TRBV12-4 with TRBJ2-3; D is undetermined. V shed 4 bases and J shed 5 bases, with 7 bases lying between them. The CDR3 totals 12 residues. The CDR3 region has the DNA TGTGCCAGCAGTTCCTACGGAGATACGCAGTATTTT. Protein: CASSSYGDTQYF.

The J gene is TRBJ2-1, the V gene TRBV5-5; 7 bases fit TRBD2. J lost 1 base, V lost 4 bases, and 5 bases had no gene match. In germline, CDR1 is SGHKS, CDR2 YYEKEE (reference sequence). The CDR3 is 15 amino acids. Here the CDR3 reads CASSLAGESYNEQFF. As DNA, the CDR3 is TGTGCCAGCAGCCTTGCGGGGGAGTCCTACAATGAGCAGTTCTTC.

This chain connects TRBV6-5 to TRBJ2-3; D perhaps matches TRBD1 (6 bases). Trimming stripped 6 bases from V and 3 bases from J, with 13 bases between. The CDR3 runs to 14 residues. Germline values: CDR1 MNHEY, CDR2 SVGAGI. In DNA, the CDR3 is TGTGCCAGCAGATATAGACAGGTAACAGATACGCAGTATTTT. Protein sequence: CASRYRQVTDTQYF.